A single sample gave rise to the 4 T cell receptor beta chains below, sequenced in a study of blood T cell repertoires in COVID-19. Some clones are missing from TCRdb's copy, which holds only in-frame ones; the method was immunoSEQ multiplex PCR. The sample yields 100,000 to 150,000 clones, approximately 87% seen once. Input material: peripheral blood. The receptors stem from a man aged 70-80 years who had recovered from COVID-19.

This rearrangement joins TRBV18 to TRBJ2-4; TRBD2 matches at 13 bases. Germline V lookup: CDR1 KGHSH, CDR2 LQKENI. With 2 bases clipped from V and 3 bases from J, the junction kept 7 bases outside the gene matches. The CDR3 contains 18 residues. The CDR3 sequence: CASSPYSTSGRGKNIQYF. In DNA, the CDR3 is TGTGCCAGCTCACCATATTCAACTAGCGGGAGGGGCAAAAACATTCAGTACTTC.

The chain couples TRBV19 to TRBJ1-1; 7 nucleotides align to TRBD1. CDR1 and CDR2 (germline): LNHDA, SQIVND (reference sequence). Germline trimming cut 9 bases from V and 2 bases from J; bases unmatched to any gene: 6. The CDR3 is 13 residues long. The CDR3 region has the DNA TGTGCCAGCATTCACAGGGGTAACACTGAAGCTTTCTTT. It encodes CASIHRGNTEAFF.

The chain employs TRBV7-9 and TRBJ1-2; D might be TRBD1 (6 bases). The CDR3 is 13 residues long. Germline CDR1 SEHNR, CDR2 FQNEAQ (reference sequence). Trimming left V 7 bases short and J 6 bases short, with 15 bases between. CDR3: CASTPGGGNGYTF. CDR3 DNA: TGTGCCAGCACCCCGGGAGGGGGGAATGGCTACACCTTC.

The J gene is TRBJ1-1, the V gene TRBV7-3, with no clear D. The CDR3 consists of 14 residues. Germline loops: CDR1 SGHTA, CDR2 FQGTGA. V was cut by 5 bases and J by 5 bases, with 15 bases left in between. CDR3 DNA sequence: TGTGCCAGCAGCCTCAGAGAGGGAGGGACTGAAGCTTTCTTT. Its translation is CASSLREGGTEAFF.